This TCR beta chain was sequenced in a study of T-cell memory formation after mild COVID-19 (dated by TCRdb to the early 2020s). About the investigation overall: Most TCR sequence clusters were specific to one of the two donors. Longitudinal TCRalpha and TCRbeta repertoire sequencing tracked T-cell clones expanding and contracting after mild COVID-19 in a couple of donors. Two young, previously healthy adult volunteers, one female and one male, were included in the cohort. What the research found in general, with its limitations: Only a couple of mild cases were covered in the study, and larger cohorts including severe cases with pre-infection samples were considered necessary. Contracting CD4+ clones were located mainly in the CM and EM memory subsets, whereas CD8+ clones were found to be enriched in EMRA. Some responding clones were detected in pre-infection memory, suggesting pre-existing cross-reactive memory T cells joined the SARS-CoV-2 response. Clones that contracted from day 15 to 85 showed balanced CD4/CD8 phenotypes, whereas a second wave of clones that expanded from day 15 to 37 leaned towards CD4+. The second-wave clones that peaked on day 37 were not confirmed to be SARS-CoV-2 specific.

The junction carries 14 bases between V and J, which are trimmed by 0 bases and 6 bases respectively. CDR1 SGDLS and CDR2 YYNGEE are derived from the germline V gene. Taken from cysteine to phenylalanine, the CDR3 has 15 residues. CDR3 DNA is the only sequence kept; it has 45 bases, read in frame from the first base. Sequencer: Illumina NovaSeq 6000. TCRalpha and TCRbeta cDNA libraries were built by 5'RACE with constant-segment primers, adding sample barcodes and unique molecular identifiers. RNA was extracted from every sample with Trizol reagent. Libraries were amplified in two PCR steps, with a second sample barcode and Illumina TruSeq adapters added in the second step. Sequencing of libraries was performed on an Illumina NovaSeq with 2 x 150 bp paired-end reads. As for how the authors treated the data: With migec v1.2.7, reads were demultiplexed and then collapsed into UMI-guided consensus sequences. Using mixcr v2.1.11, UMI consensuses were aligned to TRA and TRB V and J templates and then assembled into clonotypes. Clonotypes were classified as expanded or contracted when called significant by both edgeR and NoisET, with noise models trained on biological replicates. edgeR calls used a false discovery rate-adjusted p below 0.01 and a log2 fold-change threshold of 1. As an exploratory analysis of dynamics, max-normalized trajectories of the 1000 most abundant clonotypes were examined by PCA with hierarchical clustering. The CD4 or CD8 phenotype of responding clones was assigned using the separately sequenced CD4+ and CD8+ repertoires. TCRdb reprocessing: public reads trimmed at Q25 with fastp, clones called with MiXCR, in-frame beta chains kept. Merged by CDR3 protein, the rows form single entries marked with the most common genes and DNA. TCRdb assigned the V and J calls; the authors' analysis was not used. The sample includes approximately 340,000 distinct CDR3 sequences, with approximately 15% observed a single time. Under 25% of the sample is held by the ten biggest clonotypes.

Ficoll-Paque density gradient centrifugation was the method used to isolate PBMCs. The table lists this clonotype with many counts. Its antigen is unknown. Base qualities are not provided; no much larger clone lies one nucleotide away. The clonotype originates from a man younger than 35 who had mild COVID-19 (a few samples of this study predate the infection). The sample titles of this study are shuffled in the database, so cell type and time point are left out; the donor was told from shared clones. The rearranged chain carries TRBV9 and TRBJ2-3; the D assignment is uncertain and may be TRBD1 or TRBD2, with 5 bases supporting each. The sample taken for sequencing was PBMCs or a T cell subset sorted from them (not recorded which). The CDR3 sequence is CASSVVPGNRDTQYF. Read as DNA, the sequence is TGTGCCAGCAGCGTAGTCCCGGGGAACAGGGATACGCAGTATTTT. When the CDR3 is completed using the reference TRBV9 and TRBJ2-3 genes on either side, the full variable domain is DSGVTQTPKHLITATGQRVTLRCSPRSGDLSVYWYQQSLDQGLQFLIQYYNGEERAKGNILERFSAQQFPDLHSELNLSSLELGDSALYFCASSVVPGNRDTQYFGPGTRLTVL.